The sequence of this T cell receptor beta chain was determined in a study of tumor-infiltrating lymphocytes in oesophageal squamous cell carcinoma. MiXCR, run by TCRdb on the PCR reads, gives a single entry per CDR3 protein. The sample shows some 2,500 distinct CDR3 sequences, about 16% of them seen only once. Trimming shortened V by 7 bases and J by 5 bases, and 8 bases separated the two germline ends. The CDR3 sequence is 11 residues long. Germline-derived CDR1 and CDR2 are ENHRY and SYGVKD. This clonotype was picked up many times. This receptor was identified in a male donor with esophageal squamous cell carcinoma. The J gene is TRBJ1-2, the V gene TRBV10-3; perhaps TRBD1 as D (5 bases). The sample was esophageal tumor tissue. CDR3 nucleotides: TGTGCCATCACGACAGTTTATGGCTACACCTTC. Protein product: CAITTVYGYTF.